The 27 T cell receptor beta chains below all came from one sample that was sequenced in a study of blood T cell repertoires in COVID-19 (dated by TCRdb to 2018 to 2021). Library method: the immunoSEQ multiplex PCR assay. TCRdb holds this immuneACCESS table with in-frame rearrangements only. Some clones are missing; in checked studies, unresolved V genes explain under half, and the rest has no known cause. For this sample there are more than 300,000 clones; about 86% appear just once. Approximately 1.3% of the sample lies in the top ten. Source material: peripheral blood. The receptor set was obtained from a woman aged 45-59 years with acute or convalescent COVID-19.

This chain joins TRBV9 and TRBJ1-5; D possibly corresponds to TRBD1 (5 bases). V was trimmed by 0 bases and J by 6 bases, leaving 13 bases between them. The CDR3 loop spans 15 amino acids. The V gene's germline CDR1 is SGDLS and CDR2 YYNGEE. This CDR3 is CASSVGAGGSQPQHF. CDR3 nucleotides: TGTGCCAGCAGCGTAGGGGCGGGGGGAAGTCAGCCCCAGCATTTT.

The chain links TRBV10-3 to TRBJ1-1; 11 positions agree with TRBD1. The CDR3 runs 15 residues. Germline V gene sequence: CDR1 ENHRY, CDR2 SYGVKD. Trimming cost V 5 bases and J 4 bases; bases outside gene matches: 6. The CDR3 nucleotides read TGTGCCATCAGTCCTTGGACAGGGGGCAGCACTGAAGCTTTCTTT. Translation gives CAISPWTGGSTEAFF.

The chain joins TRBV19 to TRBJ1-2; 8 bases agree with TRBD1. The CDR3 is 16 amino acids. After removal of 6 bases from V and 6 bases from J, the junction contained 15 bases not matched to a gene. The germline CDR1 and CDR2 sequences are LNHDA and SQIVND (reference sequence). The CDR3, as DNA: TGTGCCAGTAGGGAGGGACAGGCAAACTCTGTGCATGGCTACACCTTC. Translation: CASREGQANSVHGYTF.

This chain joins TRBV19 and TRBJ2-1, with D unresolved. This CDR3 has 14 residues. The V gene lost 9 bases and the J gene lost 0 bases, with 12 bases spanning the gap. CDR1 and CDR2 (germline): LNHDA, SQIVND (reference sequence). The CDR3 reads CASRVRSSYNEQFF. The CDR3, as DNA: TGTGCCAGCCGGGTGCGGAGCTCCTACAATGAGCAGTTCTTC. Together with reference TRBV19 and TRBJ2-1, the CDR3 gives the full variable domain: DGGITQSPKYLFRKEGQNVTLSCEQNLNHDAMYWYRQDPGQGLRLIYYSQIVNDFQKGDIAEGYSVSREKKESFPLTVTSAQKNPTAFYLCASRVRSSYNEQFFGPGTRLTVL.

The CDR3 DNA follows: TGTGCCAGCAGCCCCCGACAGACCGGGGAGCTGTTTTTT. Its translation: CASSPRQTGELFF. The rearrangement joins TRBV7-9 to TRBJ2-2; possible D gene TRBD1, 5 bases. The CDR3 is made up of 13 amino acids. The V and J ends lost 5 bases and 5 bases respectively, with 9 bases between them. CDR1 is SEHNR, CDR2 FQNEAQ, per germline (reference sequence).

This chain links TRBV6-5 with TRBJ2-7; 7 nucleotides agree with TRBD1. CDR1 is MNHEY and CDR2 is SVGAGI in the germline V gene. The CDR3 has 14 amino acids. Germline trimming cut 5 bases from V and 4 bases from J; bases unmatched to any gene: 8. CDR3 region: CASSSSQGSYEQYF. The CDR3 region has the DNA TGTGCCAGCAGTAGCTCACAGGGGTCATACGAGCAGTACTTC.

The rearrangement links TRBV27 to TRBJ2-3; D may be TRBD2 (6 bases). Deletions cut 7 bases from V and 0 bases from J, with 14 bases between. This CDR3 is built from 15 residues. CDR1 is MNHEY and CDR2 is SMNVEV in the germline V gene (reference sequence). This CDR3 reads CASTTSSASTDTQYF. DNA of the CDR3: TGTGCCAGCACTACTAGCAGTGCTAGCACAGATACGCAGTATTTT.

This sequence joins TRBV6-5 and TRBJ1-5; the D is unclear. Germline V lookup: CDR1 MNHEY, CDR2 SVGAGI. The CDR3 has 12 amino acids. As DNA, the CDR3 is TGTGTAAGTGGAGTAAGCAATCAGCCCCAGCATTTT. This translates into CVSGVSNQPQHF.

The chain employs TRBV28 and TRBJ2-2; D call uncertain. V was cut by 8 bases and J by 4 bases, with 23 bases left in between. The CDR3 covers 17 residues. Germline lookup yields CDR1 MDHEN and CDR2 SYDVKM. CDR3 coding DNA: TGTGCCAGCCGTCGCGGCCTGCGGAGAGACGGCACCGGGGAGCTGTTTTTT. Its translation is CASRRGLRRDGTGELFF.

The chain couples TRBV5-6 to TRBJ1-1; D unclear. Germline V gene sequence: CDR1 SGHDT, CDR2 YYEEEE. V was trimmed by 0 bases and J by 5 bases, leaving 11 bases between them. This CDR3 is 14 amino acids long. The DNA for the CDR3 is TGTGCCAGCAGCTTGGGCTGGCGGGGAACTGAAGCTTTCTTT. It codes for CASSLGWRGTEAFF. The full variable domain, rest sourced from reference TRBV5-6 and TRBJ1-1, is DAGVTQSPTHLIKTRGQQVTLRCSPKSGHDTVSWYQQALGQGPQFIFQYYEEEERQRGNFPDRFSGHQFPNYSSELNVNALLLGDSALYLCASSLGWRGTEAFFGQGTRLTVV.

This rearrangement joins TRBV5-6 to TRBJ1-5; perhaps TRBD1 as D (6 bases). V was cut by 2 bases and J by 3 bases, with 15 bases left in between. Germline-derived CDR1 and CDR2 are SGHDT and YYEEEE. This CDR3 has 16 amino acids. CDR3 protein: CASSFFKGVDNQPQHF. CDR3 coding DNA: TGTGCCAGCAGCTTTTTTAAGGGGGTAGACAATCAGCCCCAGCATTTT.

This chain joins TRBV25-1 and TRBJ1-2, with D possibly TRBD1 on 5 matching bases. V gave up 2 bases and J gave up 1 base, with 14 bases separating them. The CDR3 is 16 amino acids. Germline lookup yields CDR1 MGHDK and CDR2 SYGVNS. For the CDR3, the DNA is TGTGCCAGCAGTGAAAATGGGGGGTCTAATAACTATGGCTACACCTTC. Translation gives CASSENGGSNNYGYTF.

The genes are TRBV10-2 and TRBJ2-3; 8 bases fit TRBD1. The germline gives CDR1 WSHSY, CDR2 SAAADI. The V gene end was trimmed by 3 bases and the J gene end by 6 bases; junction bases not matched to a gene: 8. The CDR3 contains 15 residues. The CDR3 spells CASSDDRGYLDTQYF. Here the CDR3 DNA reads TGCGCCAGCAGTGACGACAGGGGTTATTTGGATACGCAGTATTTT.

CDR3 coding DNA: TGTGCCAGCAGTAAAGAGGCCTACGAGCAGTACGTC. This encodes CASSKEAYEQYV. The chain is built from TRBV12-3 or TRBV12-4 and TRBJ2-7, with unresolved D. V was trimmed by 5 bases and J by 2 bases, leaving 7 bases between them. CDR3 length: 12 residues.

This rearrangement joins TRBV12-5 to TRBJ1-1, with D unresolved. The germline gives CDR1 LGHNT, CDR2 FRNRAP. The V end was cut by 5 bases, the J end by 3 bases, with 13 bases between. The CDR3 spans 14 residues. The DNA for the CDR3 is TGTGCTAGTGGTCCAGATGGGCCTTACACTGAAGCTTTCTTT. It yields the protein CASGPDGPYTEAFF.

This clone has only a few counts. This CDR3 reads CASSLEGAQPQHF. The DNA of the CDR3 is TGTGCCAGCAGCTTAGAGGGGGCACAGCCCCAGCATTTT. The chain combines TRBV7-9 with TRBJ1-5; the match to TRBD1 covers 7 bases. The length of the CDR3 is 13 residues. Germline CDR1 and CDR2: SEHNR and FQNEAQ (reference sequence). After removal of 1 base from V and 7 bases from J, the junction contained 1 base not matched to a gene.

The chain links TRBV18 to TRBJ2-2; D possibly corresponds to TRBD2 (6 bases). The CDR3 extends over 13 amino acids. The V and J ends lost 3 bases and 6 bases respectively, with 8 bases between them. Germline assignment: CDR1 KGHSH and CDR2 LQKENI. This chain's CDR3 is CASSPGGAGELFF. The CDR3 nucleotides read TGTGCCAGCTCACCGGGGGGAGCCGGGGAGCTGTTTTTT.

The chain recombines TRBV6-1 with TRBJ2-7; perhaps TRBD2 as D (5 bases). Germline V gives CDR1 MNHNS, CDR2 SASEGT. The CDR3 runs to 16 residues. Trimming shortened V by 6 bases and J by 7 bases, and 25 bases separated the two germline ends. For the CDR3, the DNA is TGTGCCAGCAGAGAACGGACCGGGGTCTTCCGGGGAGAGCAGTACGTC. Encoded protein: CASRERTGVFRGEQYV.

The rearrangement joins TRBV7-2 to TRBJ2-5; D uncertain. The CDR3 loop spans 14 amino acids. CDR1 is SGHTA and CDR2 is FQGNSA in the germline V gene. V was trimmed by 4 bases and J by 1 base, leaving 10 bases between them. The CDR3 nucleotides read TGTGCCAGCAGCTCACAGTTACTCCAAGAGACCCAGTACTTC. This sequence encodes CASSSQLLQETQYF.

V is TRBV18 and J is TRBJ1-4, with D perhaps matching TRBD1 (6 bases). There are 16 residues in the CDR3. The V gene lost 1 base and the J gene lost 5 bases, with 14 bases spanning the gap. CDR1 is KGHSH and CDR2 is LQKENI in the germline V gene. CDR3: CASSPRDGGLNEKLFF. CDR3 in DNA: TGTGCCAGCTCACCACGTGACGGGGGGCTCAATGAAAAACTGTTTTTT. The full variable domain, rest sourced from reference TRBV18 and TRBJ1-4, is NAGVMQNPRHLVRRRGQEARLRCSPMKGHSHVYWYRQLPEEGLKFMVYLQKENIIDESGMPKERFSAEFPKEGPSILRIQQVVRGDSAAYFCASSPRDGGLNEKLFFGSGTQLSVL.

J is TRBJ1-4 and V is TRBV2, with TRBD1 as a possible D gene (5 bases). Germline CDR1 reads SNHLY; CDR2 reads FYNNEI. The CDR3 contains 15 residues. Deletions cut 2 bases from V and 8 bases from J, with 15 bases between. The CDR3 loop reads CASSELRQSPEKLFF. The CDR3, as DNA: TGTGCCAGCAGTGAACTGCGACAGTCTCCAGAAAAACTGTTTTTT.

The rearrangement joins TRBV7-9 to TRBJ1-4; D call uncertain. Germline V gene lookup returns CDR1 SEHNR and CDR2 FQNEAQ (reference sequence). Trimming took 5 bases from V and 5 from J, leaving 12 bases between them. The CDR3 runs 14 residues. The CDR3: CASSPGGFNEKLFF. CDR3 in DNA: TGTGCCAGCAGCCCAGGCGGGTTCAATGAAAAACTGTTTTTT.

The chain is built from TRBV7-2 and TRBJ2-7; D is unclear. Germline V gene sequence: CDR1 SGHTA, CDR2 FQGNSA. Trimming pared 4 bases from V and 1 base from J, leaving 8 bases between. This CDR3 spans 13 amino acids. The CDR3 bases are TGTGCCAGCAGCTCCGTTCTGTCCTACGAGCAGTACTTC. Residues: CASSSVLSYEQYF.

J is TRBJ2-1 and V is TRBV19, with D maybe TRBD1 (6 bases). The CDR3 loop spans 11 amino acids. Germline CDR1 reads LNHDA; CDR2 reads SQIVND (reference sequence). The V end was cut by 7 bases, the J end by 13 bases, with 14 bases between. CDR3 in amino acids: CASTLDSIQFF. The CDR3 nucleotides are TGTGCCAGTACCCTGGACAGTATACAGTTCTTC.

This clone was observed a single time. This chain uses TRBV30 with TRBJ1-2; D may be TRBD1 (6 bases). The CDR3 runs 13 residues. Germline-derived CDR1 and CDR2 are GTSNPN and SVGIG (reference sequence). V gave up 2 bases and J gave up 7 bases, with 14 bases separating them. The CDR3 DNA reads TGTGCCTGGAGTCAATCTCAGGGGAGTGGCTACACCTTC. It encodes CAWSQSQGSGYTF.

This chain links TRBV30 with TRBJ1-4; tentative D call: TRBD1 (5 bases). The CDR3 totals 15 residues. V dropped 3 bases and J dropped 2 bases, with 13 bases sitting between them. The germline V gene encodes CDR1 GTSNPN and CDR2 SVGIG (reference sequence). CDR3 sequence: CAWRKKGATNEKLFF. As DNA, the CDR3 is TGTGCCTGGAGAAAAAAAGGGGCGACTAATGAAAAACTGTTTTTT. The full variable domain, in which reference TRBV30 and TRBJ1-4 provide the parts outside the CDR3, is SQTIHQWPATLVQPVGSPLSLECTVEGTSNPNLYWYRQAAGRGLQLLFYSVGIGQISSEVPQNLSASRPQDRQFILSSKKLLLSDSGFYLCAWRKKGATNEKLFFGSGTQLSVL.

CDR3 protein: CASSLGLANEQFF. DNA of the CDR3: TGTGCCAGCAGCTTGGGACTGGCAAATGAGCAGTTCTTC. The genes are TRBV7-2 and TRBJ2-1, with a weak D call TRBD2 (6 bases). The germline V gene has CDR1 SGHTA and CDR2 FQGNSA. The V and J ends lost 3 bases and 7 bases respectively, with 10 bases between them. There are 13 residues in the CDR3.